This T cell receptor beta chain was captured by sequencing in a study of T cells in Graves' hyperthyroidism and ophthalmopathy (dated by TCRdb to about 2019). Study-level background: A discovery cohort of about 96 patients, 43 with Graves' ophthalmopathy and about 60 with stable Graves' hyperthyroidism, was used to find distinguishing TCR V-J signatures. TCR Vbeta CDR3 sequencing of 135 peripheral blood samples (under 45 ophthalmopathy, 75 or so hyperthyroidism and roughly 17 progressor patients) is reported in the paper. Prospective prediction of ophthalmopathy was tested in an independent validation cohort consisting of 18 hyperthyroidism patients and around 17 patients who later progressed to ophthalmopathy. Following sampling, methimazole starting at 30 mg daily was given to hyperthyroidism patients, and high-dose intravenous methylprednisolone was given to ophthalmopathy patients. In six Graves' hyperthyroidism patients, the study also compared T-cell repertoires from thyroid tissue with T-cell repertoires from blood. The approximately 100 discovery patients were randomly split 7:3 into training and test sets. Broader findings and caveats from the paper: A 13 V-J signature model separated ophthalmopathy from stable hyperthyroidism, with just over 85% sensitivity and 81% to 82% specificity in cross-validation and 80%/75% in testing. During validation, the model predicted progression to ophthalmopathy a median of around 6 months ahead of onset, with around 71% sensitivity and 72.22% specificity. No statistical method was used to fix the sample size in advance, and group allocation was not hidden from the investigators. Blood samples also contained most of the expanded thyroid clonotypes (frequency above 0.001), which suggests that blood repertoires may reflect thyroid immune responses.

Any patient with an uncontrolled infection, another autoimmune disease, pregnancy or lactation was excluded. Diagnoses relied on clinical symptoms, serum thyroxine and TRAb, thyroid ultrasound and orbital computed tomography. Total RNA was extracted using Trizol reagent, and RNA quality was assessed on an Agilent 2100 Bioanalyzer. Per the germline V gene, SGHTA is the CDR1 and FQGNSA is the CDR2. From cysteine to phenylalanine, the CDR3 is 14 amino acids long. Of all the DNA, just the CDR3 is kept, 42 bases in frame from base 1. The trim is 1 base for V and 4 bases for J, with a gap of 10 bases between the germline ends. TCR beta CDR3 regions were amplified from RNA transcripts. For the first round of RT-PCR on the TCR CDR3, the HTBI primer set was used together with the Qiagen OneStep RT-PCR kit. Libraries were constructed in a second round of multiplex PCR, after which size selection and purification were performed. Libraries were sequenced paired-end with 100 bp reads on an Illumina HiSeq2000. The paper's processing steps were these. SOAPnuke was used to process the raw data, with reads discarded if the reads contained adapters or uncalled bases, had a mean Phred below 15, or lacked an exact constant-primer or identifier match. COPE v1.2.5 was used to merge high-quality paired reads, and clonotypes were defined as unique nucleotide sequences. MiTCR v1.1 was used to align clonotypes to the IMGT TRBV, TRBD and TRBJ reference segments. The analysis was restricted to V-J combinations with a frequency above 0.0001, which together covered about 99% of the repertoires. A TCS score was defined as the ratio of F50 (clonal expansion) to E x V (chaos), with BLOSUM62-based TCRdist applied between CDR3 peptides within each V-J. Welch's t-statistics and random forest reduced 500 to 650 V-J features to 13, which were used in a naive Bayes classifier (R e1071). The similarity between thyroid and blood repertoires was quantified using the Morisita-Horn index. TCRdb reworked the public reads: Q25 trimming with fastp, MiXCR clone assembly, productive beta chains retained. Identical CDR3 protein sequences are pooled into one entry, listed with their most common genes and DNA. These V and J calls are TCRdb output, not the study's own analysis. The sample records fewer than 650,000 distinct CDR3 sequences, about 45% of which are singletons. The ten largest account for 44% of the sample.

This clonotype was seen a handful of times. Its antigen is unknown. Within one base of it there is no much larger clone, and no base qualities were kept. Material for sequencing was peripheral blood or thyroid tissue (not recorded which). This clonotype originated in an adult woman with Graves' disease, either hyperthyroidism or ophthalmopathy (not recorded which). The rearrangement combines TRBV7-2 with TRBJ1-2, and TRBD1 may be the D gene, going by 5 matching bases. This receptor carries the CDR3 CASSLEIGGYGYTF. In nucleotide form, the sequence is TGTGCCAGCAGCTTAGAGATCGGGGGCTATGGCTACACCTTC.